This TCR beta chain appears in the sequencing data of a study of blood T cell repertoires in COVID-19. Using immunoSEQ multiplex PCR, the repertoire was profiled, and TCRdb retains in-frame clones only, with some absent. The sample consists of approximately 300,000 clones, around 88% of them appearing once. The CDR3 contains 13 residues. Trimming took off 3 bases at V and 6 bases at J, with 11 bases between the two ends. Germline assignment: CDR1 MDHEN and CDR2 SYDVKM. This clone was detected once. Sequencing was done on a sample of peripheral blood. The chain has TRBV28 and TRBJ1-2; unclear D gene. The origin of this receptor is a man aged 25-40 years with acute or convalescent COVID-19. For the CDR3, the DNA is TGTGCCAGCAGTTTGCGTTATGTGAATGGCTACACCTTC. The encoded protein is CASSLRYVNGYTF.